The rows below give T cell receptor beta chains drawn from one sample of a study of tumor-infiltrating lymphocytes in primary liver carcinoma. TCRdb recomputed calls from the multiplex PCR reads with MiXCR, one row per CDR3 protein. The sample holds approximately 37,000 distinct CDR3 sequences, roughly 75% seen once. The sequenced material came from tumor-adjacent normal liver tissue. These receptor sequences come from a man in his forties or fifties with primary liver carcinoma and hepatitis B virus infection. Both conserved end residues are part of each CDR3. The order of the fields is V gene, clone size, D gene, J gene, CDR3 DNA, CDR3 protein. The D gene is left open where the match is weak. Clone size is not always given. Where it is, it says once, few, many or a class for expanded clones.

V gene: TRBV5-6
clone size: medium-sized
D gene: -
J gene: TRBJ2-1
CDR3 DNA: TGTGCCAGCAGCTTGGTGCCGGGAGTCCCCTACAATGAGCAGTTCTTC
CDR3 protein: CASSLVPGVPYNEQFF

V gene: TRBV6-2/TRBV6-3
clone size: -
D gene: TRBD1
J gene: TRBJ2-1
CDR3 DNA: TGCTCCAGCAGTTACGGGACAGATGCTTATGAGCAGTTCTTC
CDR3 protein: CSSSYGTDAYEQFF

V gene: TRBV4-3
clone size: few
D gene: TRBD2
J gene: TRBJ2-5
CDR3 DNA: TGTGCCAGCAACCAAGCGGCTAGCGGGAGGACTGGTGAGACCCAGTACTTC
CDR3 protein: CASNQAASGRTGETQYF

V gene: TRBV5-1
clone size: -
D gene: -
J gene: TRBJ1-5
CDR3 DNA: TGCGCCAGTTGGAACCAGGGAAAGGATCATCCCCGGCATTTT
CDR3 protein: CASWNQGKDHPRHF

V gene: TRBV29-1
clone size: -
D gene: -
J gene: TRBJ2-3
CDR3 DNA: TGCAGCGTTGAACGGGCAAGGGGAGATACGCAGTATTTT
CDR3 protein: CSVERARGDTQYF

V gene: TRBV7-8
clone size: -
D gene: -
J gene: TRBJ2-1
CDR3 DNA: TGTGCCAGCAGCCTGGCTAGCAGGAGGGTCGATGAGCAGTTCTTC
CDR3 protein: CASSLASRRVDEQFF

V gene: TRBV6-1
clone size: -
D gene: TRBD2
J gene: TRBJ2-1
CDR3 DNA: TGTGCCAACAGTGAAGATGCGGGAGGATACGATGAGCAGTTCTTC
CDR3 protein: CANSEDAGGYDEQFF

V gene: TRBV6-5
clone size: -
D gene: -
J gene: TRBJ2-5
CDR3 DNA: TGTGCCAGCGGGAAAGTGAAAAGTGGGGAGACCCAGTACTTC
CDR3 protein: CASGKVKSGETQYF

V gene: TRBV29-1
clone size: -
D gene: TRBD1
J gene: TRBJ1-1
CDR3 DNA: TGTAGCGTGGCAGGGGGCCTCCTCCCGGACACTGAAGCTTTCTTT
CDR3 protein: CSVAGGLLPDTEAFF

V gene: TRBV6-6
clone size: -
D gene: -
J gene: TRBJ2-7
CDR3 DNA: TGTGCCAGCAGTTACCCCGAAGGGGGAGTAAACAAGCAGTACTTT
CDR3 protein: CASSYPEGGVNKQYF

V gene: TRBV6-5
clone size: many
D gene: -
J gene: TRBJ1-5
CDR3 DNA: TGTGCCAGCAGTCCAAGCTTCCGGGGGGCCGATCAGCCCCAGCATTTT
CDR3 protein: CASSPSFRGADQPQHF

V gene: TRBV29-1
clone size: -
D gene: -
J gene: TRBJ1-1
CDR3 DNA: TGCAGCGTGACAAGGGGCCTCCTCCTGGACACTGAAGCTATCTTT
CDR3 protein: CSVTRGLLLDTEAIF

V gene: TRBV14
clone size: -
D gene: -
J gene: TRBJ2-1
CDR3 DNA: TGTGCCAGCAGCCAAAATCTTGACACCAGTGAGTGGTTCTTC
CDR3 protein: CASSQNLDTSEWFF

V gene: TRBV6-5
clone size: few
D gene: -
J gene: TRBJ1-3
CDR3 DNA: TGTGCCAGCAGTCCAGGCTTGAGCTCTGGAAACACCATATACTTT
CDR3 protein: CASSPGLSSGNTIYF

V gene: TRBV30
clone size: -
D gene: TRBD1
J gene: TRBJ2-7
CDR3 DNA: TGTGCCTGGATTAATACCGGGACAGGGGACGAGCAATATTTC
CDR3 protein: CAWINTGTGDEQYF

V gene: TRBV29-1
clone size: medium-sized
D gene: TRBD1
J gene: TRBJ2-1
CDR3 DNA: TGCAGCTCAGAACAGGGGGTGGGTGAGCAGTTCTTC
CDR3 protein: CSSEQGVGEQFF

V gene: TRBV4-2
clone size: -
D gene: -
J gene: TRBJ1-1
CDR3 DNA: TGTGTCAGCAGCCAAGAGGTGACTGGGGGCACTGAAGCTTTATTT
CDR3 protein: CVSSQEVTGGTEALF

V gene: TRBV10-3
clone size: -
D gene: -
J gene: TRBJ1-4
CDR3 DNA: TGTGCCACCAGTGGAGGGCCGGGTACTTCAACTAATGAAAAACTGTTTTTT
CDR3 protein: CATSGGPGTSTNEKLFF

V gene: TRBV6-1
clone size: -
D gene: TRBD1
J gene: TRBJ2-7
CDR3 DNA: TGTGCCAGCACCGGAGCAGGGGGCGCGGACGAGCAGTACTTC
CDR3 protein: CASTGAGGADEQYF

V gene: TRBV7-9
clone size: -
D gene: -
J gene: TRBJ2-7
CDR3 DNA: TGTGCCAGCAGACAACAGAGCTACGGGCAATACTTC
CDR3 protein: CASRQQSYGQYF

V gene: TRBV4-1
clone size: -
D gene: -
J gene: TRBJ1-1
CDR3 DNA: TGCGCCAGCAGCCAATACAGCGAACCGAACACTGAAGCTCTCTTT
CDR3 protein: CASSQYSEPNTEALF

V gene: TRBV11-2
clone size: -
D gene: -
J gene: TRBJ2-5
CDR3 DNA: TGTGCAAGCAGCTTAGAGTCCTGGATGTCGATGGAGACCCAATACTTC
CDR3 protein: CASSLESWMSMETQYF

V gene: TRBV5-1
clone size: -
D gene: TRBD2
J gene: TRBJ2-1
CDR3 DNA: TGCGCCAGCAGCTTGACTAGCGGGAACCCCAATGAGCAGTTCTTC
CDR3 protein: CASSLTSGNPNEQFF

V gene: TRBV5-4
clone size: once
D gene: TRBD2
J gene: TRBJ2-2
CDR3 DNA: TGTGCCAGCAGCTTGTCGGGAGGGCCCACCGGGGGGCTGCTTTTT
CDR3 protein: CASSLSGGPTGGLLF

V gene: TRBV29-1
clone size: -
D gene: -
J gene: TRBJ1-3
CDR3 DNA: TGCAGGGTGGTAACGAACTCTGGAAACACCATATATTTT
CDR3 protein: CRVVTNSGNTIYF

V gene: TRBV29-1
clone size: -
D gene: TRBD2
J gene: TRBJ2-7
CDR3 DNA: TGCAGCGTTGCCGGGACTACCCTCTACGAGCAGTACTTC
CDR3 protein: CSVAGTTLYEQYF

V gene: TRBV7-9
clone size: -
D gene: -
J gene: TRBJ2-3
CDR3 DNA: TGTGCCAGCAAAATGGAGCGAGACAACACAGATACGCAGTATTTT
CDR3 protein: CASKMERDNTDTQYF

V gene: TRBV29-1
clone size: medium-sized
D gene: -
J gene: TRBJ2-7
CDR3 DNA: TGCAGCGTTGAGTCCGCAGATTACGAGCAGTACTTC
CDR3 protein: CSVESADYEQYF

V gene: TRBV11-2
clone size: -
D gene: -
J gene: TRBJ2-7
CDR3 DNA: TGTGCCAGCAACTTATCCTACGAGAGGTACTTC
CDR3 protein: CASNLSYERYF

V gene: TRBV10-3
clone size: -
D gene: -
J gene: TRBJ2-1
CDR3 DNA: TGCGCCATCAGGGCATTTAGCTCCTACAATGAGCAGTTCTTC
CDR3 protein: CAIRAFSSYNEQFF

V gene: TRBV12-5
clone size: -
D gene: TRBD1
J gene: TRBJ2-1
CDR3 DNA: TGTGCTAGTGGTTTCGCCCGTGACAGGGAATACAATGAGCACTTCTTC
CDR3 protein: CASGFARDREYNEHFF

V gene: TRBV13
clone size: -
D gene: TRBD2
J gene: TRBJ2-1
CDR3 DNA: TGTGTCAGCAGCTTAGCCCTACTTCGGCGGGAGGTCTATAATGAGCAGTTCTTC
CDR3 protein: CVSSLALLRREVYNEQFF

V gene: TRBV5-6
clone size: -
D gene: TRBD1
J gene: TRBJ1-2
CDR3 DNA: TGTGCCAGTAGCGGCTGGACCGGGACAGGGACCTATGGCTACACCTTC
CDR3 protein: CASSGWTGTGTYGYTF

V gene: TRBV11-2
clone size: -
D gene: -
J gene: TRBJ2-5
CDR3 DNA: TGTGCCAGCAGCTTAGAGTCCGGAATGCCGAGGGAGGCCCAGTACTTC
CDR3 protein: CASSLESGMPREAQYF

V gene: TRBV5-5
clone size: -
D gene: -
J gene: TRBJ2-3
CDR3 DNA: TGTGCCAGCAGCCCCGAATGGGAGTCAGATATGCAGTATTTT
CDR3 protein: CASSPEWESDMQYF

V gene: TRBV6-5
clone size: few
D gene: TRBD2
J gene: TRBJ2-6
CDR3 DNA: TGTGCCAGCAGTTACAATCCTAGCGGGATTACTGGGGCCAACGTCTTGACTTTC
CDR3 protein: CASSYNPSGITGANVLTF

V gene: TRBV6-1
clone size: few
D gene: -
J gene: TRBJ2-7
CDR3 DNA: TGTGCCAGCAGTGATGATCCAGTGGGGGGCTCCTACGAGCAGTACTTC
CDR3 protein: CASSDDPVGGSYEQYF

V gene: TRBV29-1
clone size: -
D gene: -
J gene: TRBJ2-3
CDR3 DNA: TGCAGCATCGCTGGAGTGGAAGGACGTAGCATAGATACGCAGTATTTT
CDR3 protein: CSIAGVEGRSIDTQYF

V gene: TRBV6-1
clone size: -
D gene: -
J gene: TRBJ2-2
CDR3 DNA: TGTGTCAGCACTGAAGTCCCCACTAGCTTACCCGGGGAGCTGTTTTTC
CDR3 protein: CVSTEVPTSLPGELFF

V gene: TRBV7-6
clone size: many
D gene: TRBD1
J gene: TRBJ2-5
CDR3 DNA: TGTGCCAGCAGCTTCCTGACAGGGTTCCAAGAGACCCAGTACTTC
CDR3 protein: CASSFLTGFQETQYF

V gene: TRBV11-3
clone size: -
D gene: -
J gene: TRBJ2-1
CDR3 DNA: TGTGCCAGCAGCCTAGATAACGGGAGCGGGCACAATGAGCGGTTCTTC
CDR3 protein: CASSLDNGSGHNERFF

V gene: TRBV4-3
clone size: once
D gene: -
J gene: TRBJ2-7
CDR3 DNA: TGCGCTAGCAGCCAAGATATGGTGACAGCAGACGCGGAGTACTTC
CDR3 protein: CASSQDMVTADAEYF

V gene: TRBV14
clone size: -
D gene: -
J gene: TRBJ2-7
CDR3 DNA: TGTGACAGTAGCCAAGAGAGAGCAGCTCTTCAGTACTTC
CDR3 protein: CDSSQERAALQYF

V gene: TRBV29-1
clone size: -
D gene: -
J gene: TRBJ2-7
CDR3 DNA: TGCGGCGTGGCATACAGGCCGTCCGCCTACGAGCAGTACTTC
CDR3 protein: CGVAYRPSAYEQYF

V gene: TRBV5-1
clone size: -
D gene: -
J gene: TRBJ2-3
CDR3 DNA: TGCACCAGCAGCTTGGTTGGGACTCTCGGGGCAAATACGCAGTATTTT
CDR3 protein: CTSSLVGTLGANTQYF

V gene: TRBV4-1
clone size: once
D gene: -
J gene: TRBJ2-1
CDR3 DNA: TGCGCCAGCGGCCGCAGGGCCAATGAGCTGTTCTTC
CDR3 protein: CASGRRANELFF

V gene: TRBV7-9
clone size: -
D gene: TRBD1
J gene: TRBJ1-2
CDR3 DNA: TGTGCCAACAGCTTAGCGACTGAAGGGACAGTTTATGGCTACACCTTC
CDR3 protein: CANSLATEGTVYGYTF

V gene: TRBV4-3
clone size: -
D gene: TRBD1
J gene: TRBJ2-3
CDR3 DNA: TGCGCCAGCAGCCGCCGACAGGGGGGGGCAGATACGCAGTACTTT
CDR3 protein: CASSRRQGGADTQYF

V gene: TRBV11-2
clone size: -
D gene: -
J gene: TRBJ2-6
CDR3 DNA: TGTGCCACCCAGCGGCCGTGCTCTACGGCCAACGTCCTGACTTTC
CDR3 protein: CATQRPCSTANVLTF

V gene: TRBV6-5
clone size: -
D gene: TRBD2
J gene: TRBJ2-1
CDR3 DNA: TGTGCCAGCCATCGAGAGGGACTAGCGTTTTACAATGAGCAGTTCTTC
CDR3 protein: CASHREGLAFYNEQFF

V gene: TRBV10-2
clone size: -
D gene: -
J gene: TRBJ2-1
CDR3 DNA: TGCGCCAGCACCAACCGAGCCTACAATGTGCAGTTCTTC
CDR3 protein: CASTNRAYNVQFF

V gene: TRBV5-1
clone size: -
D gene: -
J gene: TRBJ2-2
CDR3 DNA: TGCGCCAGCAGCTTCTCTCCAGGGGACACCGGGGAGCTGTTTTTT
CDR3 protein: CASSFSPGDTGELFF

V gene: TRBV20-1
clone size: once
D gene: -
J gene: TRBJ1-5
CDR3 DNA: TGCAGTGCCAAGGTGGGCAATCAGCCCCAGAATTTT
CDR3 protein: CSAKVGNQPQNF

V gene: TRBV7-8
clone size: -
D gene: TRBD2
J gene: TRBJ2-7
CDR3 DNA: TGTGCCAGCAGCTCTACTAGCGCCAACGAGCAGTACTTC
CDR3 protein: CASSSTSANEQYF

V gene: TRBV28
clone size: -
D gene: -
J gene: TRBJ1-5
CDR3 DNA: TGTGCCAGCAGTCTGATAGGGGCTACTCAGCCCCAGCATTTT
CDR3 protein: CASSLIGATQPQHF